These T cell receptor beta chains were read from a single sample in a study of T cell clones after liver transplantation. This table comes from immunoSEQ multiplex PCR, and its TCRdb copy is limited to in-frame clones, with some not included. The sample has around 110,000 clones; just over 90% are singletons. The sequencing used CD4+ T cells from blood, collected 12 months after liver transplant. These receptors all come from a human patient who received a liver transplant. Some T cells could come from the graft donor. CDR3s include the opening cysteine and the closing phenylalanine or tryptophan. The D gene is left open where the match is weak. Size is stated for part of the rows, as once, few or many counts, or as a class when the clone is expanded.

j_gene	abundance	v_gene	d_gene	CDR3nt	CDR3aa
TRBJ2-7	once	TRBV29-1	NA	TGCAGCGTTGAATCAAGGGGTGTCGACGAGCAGTACTTC	CSVESRGVDEQYF
TRBJ1-2	once	TRBV7-9	NA	TGTGCCAGCAGCTTTGAGCAGATATATGGCTACACCTTC	CASSFEQIYGYTF
TRBJ2-1	NA	TRBV7-9	NA	TGTGCCAGCAGAGGATACAATGAGCAGTTCTTC	CASRGYNEQFF
TRBJ2-1	NA	TRBV5-1	NA	TGCGCCAGCAGCCTGACAGTGACGACCTACAATGAGCAGTTCTTC	CASSLTVTTYNEQFF
TRBJ2-3	NA	TRBV5-4	TRBD2	TGTGCCAGCAGCAAGACTAGCGGGAGAATCACAGATACGCAGTATTTT	CASSKTSGRITDTQYF
TRBJ1-2	few	TRBV19	NA	TGTGCCAGCGCAAGGGCAGGCAACTATGGCTACACCTTC	CASARAGNYGYTF
TRBJ1-3	NA	TRBV18	NA	TGTGCCAGCTCACCATTTCCCCCACAGGGTGCCGGAAACACCATATATTTT	CASSPFPPQGAGNTIYF
TRBJ1-4	NA	TRBV6-4	TRBD1	TGTGCCAGCAGTGACTCAGGGACAGGGCATGAAAAACTGTTTTTT	CASSDSGTGHEKLFF
TRBJ2-7	NA	TRBV28	TRBD2	TGTGCCAGCTTCGAAGGTGGGACTAGCGGTTCCTACGAGCAGTACTTC	CASFEGGTSGSYEQYF
TRBJ2-5	NA	TRBV5-4	NA	TGTGCCAGCAGCTTGGTGGACCCGGGACTGCAAGAGACCCAGTACTTC	CASSLVDPGLQETQYF
TRBJ2-5	once	TRBV30	NA	TGTGCCTGGAGTGTACATGGGAGCCAAGAGACCCAGTACTTC	CAWSVHGSQETQYF
TRBJ1-1	NA	TRBV5-1	NA	TGCGCCAGCAGTTTTGACCAAGGGGGGACTGAAGCTTTCTTT	CASSFDQGGTEAFF
TRBJ1-4	NA	TRBV5-1	NA	TGCGCCAGCACCCCGAATTCAGCGGGGATTAATGAAAAACTGTTTTTT	CASTPNSAGINEKLFF
TRBJ2-7	NA	TRBV1	NA	TGCACCAGCAGCCAAGATAAGGGCAGACAGGGGAACGAGCAGTACTTC	CTSSQDKGRQGNEQYF
TRBJ2-2	NA	TRBV7-7	NA	TGTGCTAGCAGCTTAGGGAGCACCGGGGAGCTGTTTTTT	CASSLGSTGELFF
TRBJ1-3	NA	TRBV5-1	NA	TGCGCCAGCAGCGTGGACGGGATTGGAAACACCATATATTTT	CASSVDGIGNTIYF
TRBJ1-5	NA	TRBV10-3	NA	TGTGCCATCAGTGCTAACAATCAGCCCCAGCATTTT	CAISANNQPQHF
TRBJ2-1	NA	TRBV5-6	TRBD2	TGTGCCAGCAGCAGGGGGACTAGCGGCGAGCAGTTCTTC	CASSRGTSGEQFF
TRBJ2-7	NA	TRBV18	NA	TGTGCCAGCTCACTAGTAGAGGATGGCGAGCAGTACTTC	CASSLVEDGEQYF
TRBJ2-2	NA	TRBV7-7	NA	TGTGCTAGCAGCCCGCTGAACACCGGGGAGCTGTTTTTT	CASSPLNTGELFF
TRBJ1-4	NA	TRBV4-1	NA	TGCGCCAGCAGCCTATACAGTGCAACTAATGAAAAACTGTTTTTT	CASSLYSATNEKLFF
TRBJ1-1	NA	TRBV27	TRBD1	TGTGCCAGCAGTTTATATGGGACAGTAGGCGCTGAAGCTTTCTTT	CASSLYGTVGAEAFF
TRBJ1-1	NA	TRBV7-3	NA	TGTGCCAGCAGCCCGTCGGGACGGGGGAACACTGAAGCTTTCTTT	CASSPSGRGNTEAFF
TRBJ2-7	NA	TRBV6-5	NA	TGTGCCAGCAGTTACCAGCGGCTGAGCTCCTACGAGCAGTACTTC	CASSYQRLSSYEQYF
TRBJ1-5	NA	TRBV19	NA	TGTGCCAGTAGTGGACTCACCGGGCACAATCAGCCCCAGCATTTT	CASSGLTGHNQPQHF
TRBJ2-7	NA	TRBV6-4	TRBD2	TGTGCCAGCAGAGGGGAACTAGCGGGGATCTACGAGCAGTACTTC	CASRGELAGIYEQYF
TRBJ2-5	NA	TRBV27	TRBD1	TGTGCCAGCAGTTTATTCCCCCCCGGGACAGGGGGACGGGAGACCCAGTACTTC	CASSLFPPGTGGRETQYF
TRBJ2-5	NA	TRBV5-1	TRBD2	TGCGCCAGCAGCCCCGGAGGGGGACTAGCGGGAAGGGGAGAGACCCAGTACTTC	CASSPGGGLAGRGETQYF
TRBJ1-3	NA	TRBV28	NA	TGTGCCAGCAGTTTAGTCTCTGGAAACACCATATATTTT	CASSLVSGNTIYF
TRBJ2-2	NA	TRBV5-1	NA	TGCGCCAGCAGCCCGATGGTGGGATTGAACACCGGGGAGCTGTTTTTT	CASSPMVGLNTGELFF
TRBJ2-1	few	TRBV11-2	NA	TGTGCCAGCAGCCTTTCGAGGGCCGTTTTTCGAGAGCATTTCTTC	CASSLSRAVFREHFF
TRBJ2-3	NA	TRBV5-1	NA	TGCGCCAGCAGCTCCTTAGGCGATACGCAGTATTTT	CASSSLGDTQYF
TRBJ2-7	few	TRBV11-1	NA	TGTGCCAGCAGCTTAGTGCGGGACTACGAGCAGTACTTC	CASSLVRDYEQYF
TRBJ2-5	NA	TRBV2	NA	TGTGCCAGCAGCGCAGATGGAGGATCCCAAGAGACCCAGTACTTC	CASSADGGSQETQYF
TRBJ1-3	NA	TRBV11-2	TRBD1	TGTGCCAGCAGCTTGGGACAGGGGAGAAACACCATATATTTT	CASSLGQGRNTIYF
TRBJ2-7	NA	TRBV21-1	NA	TGTGCCAGCAGCAAAAAGAGGGGGCGGAGACGCTCCTACGAGCAGTACTTC	CASSKKRGRRRSYEQYF
TRBJ2-5	NA	TRBV19	NA	TGTGCCAGTAAGTCAACCCGGTTGGGCCAAGAGACCCAGTACTTC	CASKSTRLGQETQYF
TRBJ2-3	NA	TRBV28	NA	TGTGCCAGCAGTCCACATCTAGAGGGTACAGATACGCAGTATTTT	CASSPHLEGTDTQYF
TRBJ2-1	NA	TRBV4-1	NA	TGCGCCAGCAGCCAAGATCCGGGACTTCCAAGCTCCTACAATGAGCAGTTCTTC	CASSQDPGLPSSYNEQFF
TRBJ2-1	once	TRBV27	TRBD2	TGTGCCAGCAGTCCCGGACTAGCGGGAGGGTACAATGAGCAGTTCTTC	CASSPGLAGGYNEQFF
TRBJ2-5	NA	TRBV27	NA	TGTGCCAGCAGTGCCCCGGGACTCCAAGAGACCCAGTACTTC	CASSAPGLQETQYF
TRBJ2-1	NA	TRBV13	NA	TGTGCCAGCAGCTTGGTTCGCTCCTACAATGAGCAGTTCTTC	CASSLVRSYNEQFF
TRBJ2-5	NA	TRBV7-2	TRBD1	TGTGCCAGCAGCTTAGTAGGGGGCTGGGAGACCCAGTACTTC	CASSLVGGWETQYF
TRBJ1-1	NA	TRBV5-1	NA	TGCGCCAGCACCCCAACAGTCGGCGGGACTGAAGCTTTCTTT	CASTPTVGGTEAFF
TRBJ1-1	NA	TRBV30	NA	TGTGCCTGGAGAAAACCTGGACAGCCTGAAGCTTTCTTT	CAWRKPGQPEAFF
TRBJ2-1	NA	TRBV30	TRBD2	TGTGCCTGGGATAGCGGGAGGTCGGGAAACAATGAGCAGTTCTTC	CAWDSGRSGNNEQFF
TRBJ2-1	NA	TRBV7-3	TRBD2	TGTGCCAGCAGCTCGAGCGGGACTAGCTACAATGAGCAGTTCTTC	CASSSSGTSYNEQFF
TRBJ1-2	NA	TRBV30	TRBD1	TGTGCCTCGCCGGGACAGGGGAACTATGGCTACACCTTC	CASPGQGNYGYTF
TRBJ1-1	once	TRBV18	TRBD1	TGTGCCAGCTCACTTGGACAGGGTGGTGAAGCTTTCTTT	CASSLGQGGEAFF
TRBJ2-5	NA	TRBV7-2	TRBD2	TGTGCCAGCAGCTCCGGGACTAGCGGGAGGGGAGTAGGGGAGACCCAGTACTTC	CASSSGTSGRGVGETQYF
TRBJ2-2	NA	TRBV5-4	NA	TGTGCCAGCAGCTTGGGGGGTATGGGAGACGGCGGGGAGCTGTTTTTT	CASSLGGMGDGGELFF
TRBJ2-7	NA	TRBV7-8	TRBD1	TGTGCCAGCAGCTCGGACAGGGCTACTCGTGAGCAGTACTTC	CASSSDRATREQYF
TRBJ2-3	NA	TRBV4-1	NA	TGCGCCAGCAGCCTTGGTCGGACTAGCACAGATACGCAGTATTTT	CASSLGRTSTDTQYF
TRBJ2-1	NA	TRBV6-4	NA	TGTGCCAGCAGTGATTCTTTCGGGATCAGGGGTATCAATGAGCAGTTCTTC	CASSDSFGIRGINEQFF
TRBJ2-1	NA	TRBV18	TRBD2	TGTGCCAGCTCACCCCCGGGACTAGCGGCCTCCTACAATGAGCAGTTCTTC	CASSPPGLAASYNEQFF
TRBJ1-3	NA	TRBV11-3	NA	TGTGCCAGCAGCTTACACGGCTCCGGAAACACCATATATTTT	CASSLHGSGNTIYF
TRBJ2-1	once	TRBV4-2	NA	TGTGCCAGCAGCCAAGGGGCGCAAAACAATGAGCAGTTCTTC	CASSQGAQNNEQFF